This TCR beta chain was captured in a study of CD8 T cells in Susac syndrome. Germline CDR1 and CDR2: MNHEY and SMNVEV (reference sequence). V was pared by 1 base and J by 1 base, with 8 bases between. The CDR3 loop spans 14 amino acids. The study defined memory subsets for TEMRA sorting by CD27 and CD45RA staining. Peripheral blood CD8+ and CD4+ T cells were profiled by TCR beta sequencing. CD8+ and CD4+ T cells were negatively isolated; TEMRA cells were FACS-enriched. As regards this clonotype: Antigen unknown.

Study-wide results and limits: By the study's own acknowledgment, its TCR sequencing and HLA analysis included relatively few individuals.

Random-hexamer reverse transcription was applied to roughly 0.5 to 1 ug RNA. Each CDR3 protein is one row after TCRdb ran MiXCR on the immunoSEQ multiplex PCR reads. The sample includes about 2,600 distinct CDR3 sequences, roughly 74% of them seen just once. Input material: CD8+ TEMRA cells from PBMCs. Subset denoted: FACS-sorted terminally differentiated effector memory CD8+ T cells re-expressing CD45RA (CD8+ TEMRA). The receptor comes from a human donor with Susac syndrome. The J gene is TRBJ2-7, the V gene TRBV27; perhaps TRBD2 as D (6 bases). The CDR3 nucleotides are TGTGCCAGCAGTTTATTGGAGGGATCCTACGAGCAGTACTTC. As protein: CASSLLEGSYEQYF.